The 6 T cell receptor beta chains below all came from one sample that was sequenced in a study of T cells in Graves' hyperthyroidism and ophthalmopathy. The TCR beta CDR3 regions underwent amplification using RNA transcripts as the source. When the TCR CDR3 underwent first-round RT-PCR, the HTBI primer set was used. In TCRdb, the multiplex PCR reads were re-called with MiXCR into one record per CDR3 protein. The repertoire holds fewer than 900,000 distinct CDR3 sequences, with 16% as singletons. The sequencing sample was made of blood. These receptors were collected from a man aged 18-30 years with Graves' hyperthyroidism.

Ten or more counts support this clonotype. The genes are TRBV30 and TRBJ1-1; TRBD1 might be the D (5 bases). The germline V gene has CDR1 GTSNPN and CDR2 SVGIG (reference sequence). V dropped 5 bases and J dropped 5 bases, with 6 bases sitting between them. The CDR3 is 10 amino acids. CDR3 nucleotide sequence: TGTGCCTGGGGGGGTACTGAAGCTTTCTTT. This sequence encodes CAWGGTEAFF.

This clonotype was counted many times. The CDR3 coding sequence is TGCAGTGCTGTAGATCTAGCGGCCGATTACAATGAGCAGTTCTTC. Its protein is CSAVDLAADYNEQFF. The chain combines TRBV20-1 with TRBJ2-1; 7 nucleotides align to TRBD2. Germline V lookup: CDR1 DFQATT, CDR2 SNEGSKA (reference sequence). The V and J ends lost 5 bases and 4 bases, in that order; junction bases with no gene match: 11. The CDR3 extends over 15 amino acids.

This clonotype appeared many times. The gene calls are TRBV13 and TRBJ1-1; TRBD1 is a possible D gene (5 bases). The CDR3 totals 14 residues. The V end was cut by 2 bases, the J end by 3 bases, with 10 bases between. Germline CDR1 PRHDT, CDR2 FYEKMQ (reference sequence). The CDR3 DNA reads TGTGCCAGCAGCTTATTTCTGGGGGACACTGAAGCTTTCTTT. It encodes CASSLFLGDTEAFF.

Ten or more counts support this clonotype. The chain is built from TRBV5-1 and TRBJ2-5, with 11 bases identical to TRBD2. The germline V gene encodes CDR1 SGHRS and CDR2 YFSETQ. V gave up 0 bases and J gave up 6 bases; unmatched junction bases: 10. CDR3 length: 17 amino acids. The CDR3 is CASSLEASGRSTQTQYF. CDR3 DNA: TGCGCCAGCAGCTTGGAGGCTAGCGGGAGGAGCACGCAGACCCAGTACTTC.

This clonotype came up many times. This chain links TRBV29-1 with TRBJ2-3; D remains ambiguous. CDR3 size: 12 residues. The germline V gene has CDR1 SQVTM and CDR2 ANQGSEA. With 1 base removed from V and 2 bases from J, the gap between germline ends came to 4 bases. CDR3: CSVEAYTDTQYF. DNA for the CDR3: TGCAGCGTTGAAGCCTACACAGATACGCAGTATTTT.

This clonotype was seen repeatedly, ten times or more. V and J are TRBV10-3 and TRBJ2-3; 7 positions match TRBD2. CDR1 and CDR2 (germline): ENHRY, SYGVKD. The V gene end was trimmed by 4 bases and the J gene end by 1 base; junction bases not matched to a gene: 2. CDR3 length equals 14 residues. Written as DNA, the CDR3 is TGTGCCATCAGTGCCGGACTAGGCACAGATACGCAGTATTTT. Translated: CAISAGLGTDTQYF.